These 27 T cell receptor beta chains share one sample of origin, sequenced in a study of blood T cell repertoires in COVID-19. The repertoire was sequenced with immunoSEQ multiplex PCR; TCRdb's copy has only in-frame clones and lacks some. This sample has about 200,000 clones, with over 75% found just once. The sample taken for sequencing was peripheral blood. Receptor source: a human donor with active or convalescent COVID-19. The donor label of this sample is uncertain.

This clone occurred a few times. The chain combines TRBV4-2 with TRBJ2-4; 9 positions match TRBD2. Germline-derived CDR1 and CDR2 are LGHNA and YNFKEQ. This CDR3 region has 18 residues. The V segment lost 4 bases and the J segment 0 bases; nucleotides outside the gene matches: 10. DNA for the CDR3: TGTGCCAGCAGCCTTCCTAGCGGGACCTATGGAGCCAAAAACATTCAGTACTTC. This codes for CASSLPSGTYGAKNIQYF.

This chain joins TRBV2 and TRBJ2-1; D might be TRBD2 (6 bases). Germline-derived CDR1 and CDR2 are SNHLY and FYNNEI. The length of the CDR3 is 12 residues. Trimming removed 8 bases from V and 4 bases from J, with 9 bases in between. The CDR3 loop is CASGGLYNEQFF. As DNA, the CDR3 is TGTGCCAGCGGGGGACTGTACAATGAGCAGTTCTTC.

CDR3 protein: CAISEDVGGLSPLHF. The CDR3 DNA reads as TGTGCCATCAGTGAGGACGTCGGAGGGCTTTCACCCCTCCACTTT. The rearrangement joins TRBV10-3 to TRBJ1-6; no clear D. With 2 bases removed from V and 9 bases from J, the gap between germline ends came to 14 bases. Germline V gene lookup returns CDR1 ENHRY and CDR2 SYGVKD. The CDR3 has 15 residues.

This clone was seen only a few times. V gene TRBV19 combines with J gene TRBJ2-2; D is perhaps TRBD1 (5 bases). CDR3 length equals 14 residues. Germline V gene data show CDR1 as LNHDA and CDR2 as SQIVND (reference sequence). Trimming removed 9 bases from V and 2 bases from J, with 13 bases in between. The CDR3 sequence is CASPGRANTGELFF. Written as DNA, the CDR3 is TGTGCCAGCCCAGGGCGCGCCAACACCGGGGAGCTGTTTTTT. Based on the CDR3 plus reference TRBV19 and TRBJ2-2, the full variable domain is DGGITQSPKYLFRKEGQNVTLSCEQNLNHDAMYWYRQDPGQGLRLIYYSQIVNDFQKGDIAEGYSVSREKKESFPLTVTSAQKNPTAFYLCASPGRANTGELFFGEGSRLTVL.

The chain recombines TRBV29-1 with TRBJ2-1; 7 bases align to TRBD2. This CDR3 comprises 13 residues. The germline V gene has CDR1 SQVTM and CDR2 ANQGSEA. V shed 6 bases, J shed 7 bases, and the junction held 9 bases outside the gene matches. The CDR3: CSVYPGTKNEQFF. CDR3 bases: TGCAGCGTGTACCCGGGGACTAAGAATGAGCAGTTCTTC.

This sequence joins TRBV7-3 and TRBJ2-2; no firm D call. The V and J ends lost 8 bases and 4 bases respectively, with 11 bases between them. This CDR3 has 13 residues. Germline CDR1 is SGHTA and CDR2 is FQGTGA. CDR3 DNA sequence: TGTGCCAGCCAGGTAGTTGGCACCGGGGAGCTGTTTTTT. Its translation: CASQVVGTGELFF.

The CDR3 DNA follows: TGTGCCAGCAGCTTGGAGAGAGGGTCCTACGAGCAGTACTTC. It specifies CASSLERGSYEQYF. The rearrangement joins TRBV5-4 to TRBJ2-7, with a possible D match to TRBD2 (5 bases). The CDR3 is 14 residues long. Germline V gene sequence: CDR1 SGHNT, CDR2 YYREEE (reference sequence). Trimming removed 0 bases from V and 1 base from J, with 8 bases in between.

This chain connects TRBV5-1 to TRBJ2-1; 12 nucleotides agree with TRBD2. The V and J ends lost 4 bases and 3 bases, in that order; junction bases with no gene match: 5. The CDR3 sequence is 16 residues long. CDR1 and CDR2 (germline): SGHRS, YFSETQ. Here the CDR3 DNA reads TGCGCCAGCAGCCCGACTAGCGGGGGTATCTACAATGAGCAGTTCTTC. It yields the protein CASSPTSGGIYNEQFF. Complete variable domain (other parts from reference TRBV5-1 and TRBJ2-1): KAGVTQTPRYLIKTRGQQVTLSCSPISGHRSVSWYQQTPGQGLQFLFEYFSETQRNKGNFPGRFSGRQFSNSRSEMNVSTLELGDSALYLCASSPTSGGIYNEQFFGPGTRLTVL.

The chain links TRBV21-1 to TRBJ1-1. TRBV21-1 represents a pseudogene. The CDR3 covers 10 residues. CDR3 in amino acids: CASPSLEAFF. As DNA, the CDR3 is TGTGCCAGCCCTTCCTTAGAAGCTTTCTTT.

This clone was observed a single time. This sequence joins TRBV7-2 and TRBJ2-5; 10 bases are a match to TRBD2. The V segment lost 0 bases and the J segment 5 bases; nucleotides outside the gene matches: 6. From germline, CDR1 is SGHTA and CDR2 FQGNSA. This CDR3 spans 16 amino acids. The CDR3 bases are TGTGCCAGCAGCTTAGCGGGTAGCGGGGGGATGGAGACCCAGTACTTC. Its translation: CASSLAGSGGMETQYF.

The chain has TRBV19 and TRBJ1-1; TRBD1 matches at 9 bases. CDR3 length: 14 amino acids. V was pared by 6 bases and J by 10 bases, with 12 bases of the junction left unmatched. CDR1 and CDR2 from the germline V gene are LNHDA and SQIVND (reference sequence). The CDR3, as DNA: TGTGCCAGTAGACCGGGACAGGGCGTCCTGGGAGCTTTCTTT. It codes for CASRPGQGVLGAFF.

The rearrangement links TRBV7-2 to TRBJ1-1, with 9 positions matching TRBD1. This CDR3 comprises 16 residues. With V trimmed by 5 bases and J by 4 bases, 11 bases remained unmatched. Germline V gene data show CDR1 as SGHTA and CDR2 as FQGNSA. The CDR3 spells CASSPRDRVVATEAFF. The CDR3 DNA follows: TGTGCCAGCAGCCCCCGGGACAGGGTAGTGGCCACTGAAGCTTTCTTT.

V usage is TRBV5-6 and J usage is TRBJ2-1; 14 bases line up with TRBD2. This CDR3 is 19 amino acids long. CDR1 and CDR2 from the germline V gene are SGHDT and YYEEEE. V lost 2 bases, J lost 3 bases, and 10 bases stayed unmatched. In DNA form, the CDR3 reads TGTGCCAGCAGCTTTCCTGGGACTAGCGGGGGAGGGGGCTACAATGAGCAGTTCTTC. Encoded protein: CASSFPGTSGGGGYNEQFF.

In its sample, this clone was seen once. The chain has TRBV15 and TRBJ2-7; D not resolved. Trimming took off 0 bases at V and 4 bases at J, with 13 bases between the two ends. Germline V CDR1 and CDR2: LNHNV, YYDKDF (reference sequence). CDR3 size: 15 residues. In DNA, the CDR3 is TGTGCCACCAGCAGAGATCAGAACAGTTGGTACGAGCAGTACTTC. This encodes CATSRDQNSWYEQYF.

The chain carries TRBV25-1 and TRBJ2-5, with 8 nucleotides matching TRBD2. The CDR3 is 16 residues long. The V gene end was trimmed by 6 bases and the J gene end by 0 bases; junction bases not matched to a gene: 9. CDR1 and CDR2 (germline): MGHDK, SYGVNS. CDR3 in DNA: TGTGCCAGCAGCGAGGGGCGGGGGGCCAACCAAGAGACCCAGTACTTC. Its protein is CASSEGRGANQETQYF.

J is TRBJ1-6 and V is TRBV12-3 or TRBV12-4, with D unresolved. The CDR3 length is 12 residues. V was clipped by 6 bases and J by 9 bases, with 9 bases between them. CDR3: CASSPRPSPLHF. The CDR3 nucleotides are TGTGCCAGCAGCCCCCGTCCTTCACCCCTCCACTTT.

The rearrangement uses TRBV5-1 and TRBJ2-5; possible D gene TRBD1, 5 bases. Germline assignment: CDR1 SGHRS and CDR2 YFSETQ. Trimming removed 0 bases at V and 1 base at J, with 7 bases between. The CDR3 loop spans 14 amino acids. CDR3 nucleotide sequence: TGCGCCAGCAGCTTGGAGGGGATCCAAGAGACCCAGTACTTC. Translation gives CASSLEGIQETQYF.

Here the CDR3 DNA reads TGCGCCAGCTCCAGGTCCCCCGTGGACACTGAAGCTTTCTTT. It translates to CASSRSPVDTEAFF. The gene calls are TRBV5-1 and TRBJ1-1, with D hard to call. This CDR3 contains 14 residues. Germline V lookup: CDR1 SGHRS, CDR2 YFSETQ. V was clipped by 7 bases and J by 3 bases, with 16 bases between them.

The J gene is TRBJ2-1, the V gene TRBV28; weak D call: TRBD2 (6 bases). Germline V gene sequence: CDR1 MDHEN, CDR2 SYDVKM. The V gene lost 2 bases and the J gene lost 5 bases, with 13 bases spanning the gap. The CDR3 totals 15 residues. CDR3 in DNA: TGTGCCAGCAGTTTACTTCCGGGGGTGGACAATGAGCAGTTCTTC. Translating gives CASSLLPGVDNEQFF.

V gene TRBV27 combines with J gene TRBJ2-7; 16 positions match TRBD2. Germline CDR1 reads MNHEY; CDR2 reads SMNVEV (reference sequence). Trimming took 3 bases from V and 4 from J; bases not matched to a gene: 12. The CDR3 is 19 residues long. CDR3 in amino acids: CASSFKIFGTSGGAYEQYF. In DNA form, the CDR3 reads TGTGCCAGCAGTTTCAAGATATTCGGGACTAGCGGGGGGGCGTACGAGCAGTACTTC.

The V call is TRBV28, the J call TRBJ1-1; TRBD1 matches at 9 bases. Germline V gene lookup returns CDR1 MDHEN and CDR2 SYDVKM. CDR3 size: 14 residues. The trim removed 4 bases at V and 1 base at J, leaving 1 base unmatched. CDR3 DNA: TGTGCCAGCAGTTGGACAGGGGAGAACACTGAAGCTTTCTTT. Translation gives CASSWTGENTEAFF.

This chain connects TRBV3-1 (or the pseudogene TRBV3-2) to TRBJ1-2, with D possibly being TRBD1 (5 bases). CDR1 is LGHDT and CDR2 is YNNKEL in the germline V gene (reference sequence). Trimming pared 0 bases from V and 0 bases from J, leaving 11 bases between. The CDR3 contains 16 residues. The CDR3 coding sequence is TGTGCCAGCAGCCAAGAGGGGCTCGGAGCTAACTATGGCTACACCTTC. It is translated as CASSQEGLGANYGYTF.

J is TRBJ1-2 and V is TRBV28; D possibly corresponds to TRBD1 (6 bases). Germline V lookup: CDR1 MDHEN, CDR2 SYDVKM. The CDR3 length is 15 residues. The germline V and J ends were trimmed by 8 bases and 8 bases, with 24 bases remaining between them. The CDR3 nucleotides read TGTGCCAGCCGATTACCCCTTGCGGGGGCGGGAGGCTACACCTTC. The encoded protein is CASRLPLAGAGGYTF.

CDR3 residues: CASSFHPGTSGRREQYF. CDR3 nucleotides: TGTGCCAGCAGTTTCCATCCCGGGACTAGCGGGAGGCGCGAGCAGTACTTC. The chain employs TRBV2 and TRBJ2-7; 15 bases line up with TRBD2. CDR1 and CDR2 from the germline V gene are SNHLY and FYNNEI. Trimming removed 5 bases from V and 6 bases from J; junction bases left unmatched: 11. CDR3 size: 17 residues.

V gene TRBV27 combines with J gene TRBJ1-2; D uncertain. Deletions cut 6 bases from V and 0 bases from J, with 11 bases between. The CDR3 runs to 14 residues. The germline V gene has CDR1 MNHEY and CDR2 SMNVEV (reference sequence). CDR3 sequence reads: CASSRSLSNYGYTF. The CDR3 DNA reads as TGTGCCAGCAGCCGAAGCCTATCTAACTATGGCTACACCTTC.

The table lists this clone with a count of one. The chain is built from TRBV10-3 and TRBJ2-3; 15 nucleotides align to TRBD2. The V gene's germline CDR1 is ENHRY and CDR2 SYGVKD. The CDR3 contains 18 residues. V shed 0 bases and J 3 bases; nucleotides not matched to a gene: 4. The CDR3 sequence: CAISESGTSGGRTDTQYF. The CDR3 DNA sequence: TGTGCCATCAGTGAGTCGGGGACTAGCGGGGGGAGAACAGATACGCAGTATTTT.

The chain combines TRBV2 with TRBJ1-3; 12 bases fit TRBD1. This CDR3 is built from 15 residues. The V segment lost 5 bases and the J segment 4 bases; nucleotides outside the gene matches: 3. CDR1 is SNHLY and CDR2 is FYNNEI in the germline V gene. The CDR3 is CASSPGTGGGNTIYF. CDR3 nucleotides: TGTGCCAGCAGTCCCGGGACAGGGGGCGGAAACACCATATATTTT. Based on the CDR3 plus reference TRBV2 and TRBJ1-3, the full variable domain is EPEVTQTPSHQVTQMGQEVILRCVPISNHLYFYWYRQILGQKVEFLVSFYNNEISEKSEIFDDQFSVERPDGSNFTLKIRSTKLEDSAMYFCASSPGTGGGNTIYFGEGSWLTVV.